This TCR beta chain was recovered during a study of blood T cell repertoires in COVID-19. On the study more broadly: T cells, B-cell-depleted T cells, or PBMCs provided the cDNA or gDNA that served as material.

The Seattle patients, enrolled during active infection, were followed longitudinally. V was pared by 2 bases and J by 12 bases, with 10 bases between. This CDR3 has 12 residues. Germline V CDR1 and CDR2: SGHTA, FQGNSA. Produced via immunoSEQ multiplex PCR; TCRdb's table is partial and in-frame only. This sample carries 200,000 to 300,000 clones, around 85% of them seen once, and the ten largest clones take roughly 4.6%. This receptor was obtained from a man aged 50-59 years with COVID-19, enrolled during active disease. The sequenced sample consisted of peripheral blood. The V call is TRBV7-2, the J call TRBJ2-2; maybe TRBD2 (5 bases). The CDR3, as DNA: TGTGCCAGCAGCTTATCGGGGTTGAAGCTGTTTTTT. Translating it yields CASSLSGLKLFF.